This paragraph covers one TCR beta chain sequence. It lacks a known antigen. No quality values exist for individual bases; no much larger clone is one base distant. TCR beta repertoires were profiled from peripheral blood of under 15 young patients with multiple sclerosis to demonstrate the VDJtools post-analysis software. The multiple sclerosis patients were children and adolescents ranging in age from roughly 6 to 15 years. The sample is drawn from a study of post-analysis software for immune sequencing data (dated by TCRdb to the mid-2010s). A note on the overall study: Recorded disease courses included relapsing-remitting, secondary progressive and progressive-relapsing multiple sclerosis, with some patients lacking subtype annotation. The patient repertoires were set against around eleven previously published healthy control repertoires from donors whose ages ranged from roughly 6 to 27 years. A subset of samples was prepared in parallel using single-end sample barcoding, then pooled and co-amplified after Illumina adapter ligation. Results and caveats for the whole study, not just this receptor: Significantly lower normalized Chao1 diversity was found in multiple sclerosis patients than in controls, suggesting substantial peripheral T-cell clonal expansion. When samples were clustered directly using the F measure, samples prepared in the same batch co-clustered strongly, which prompted a batch-effect correction. The control group was slightly older than the multiple sclerosis patient group. Patients showed significantly higher frequencies than controls for a handful of TRBV segments, among them TRBV5-6, TRBV5-1 and TRBV20-1.

Based on the germline V gene (reference sequence), the CDR1 and CDR2 sequences are DFQATT and SNEGSKA. The V end loses 0 bases and the J end loses 0 bases, and a stretch of 9 bases separates them. Inclusive of the bounding cysteine and phenylalanine, the CDR3 is 15 residues long. Only the CDR3 portion is preserved as DNA: 45 bases, with reading frame beginning at the first base. Library construction relied on PCR. For sequencing, an Illumina HiSeq 2500 was employed. Unique molecular identifiers were incorporated into TCR beta cDNA libraries to reduce PCR and sequencing biases. Some 500,000 cDNA molecules were obtained for every 1 to 10 million input T cells, so each molecule roughly corresponded to one T cell. The patient libraries were prepared and sequenced with the same protocol used for the earlier healthy control dataset. Within a given batch, samples were prepared together, multiplexed and sequenced on the same HiSeq lane. Per the authors' processing: Raw barcoded reads were processed with MIGEC, discarding single-read molecular identifier groups before consensus assembly and CDR3 extraction. Clonotype tables were post-analysed with VDJtools, and diversity was normalized by down-sampling all datasets to the smallest sample size. Repertoire overlap clustering matched CDR3 amino acid but not nucleotide sequences to correct batch-related cross-sample contamination. The public reads were run again by TCRdb, first through fastp at Q25 and then through MiXCR, and only productive beta chains were kept. Each CDR3 protein appears once, grouped with its most common genes and DNA. TCRdb, rather than the study authors, made the V and J calls. A total of 350,000 to 450,000 distinct CDR3 sequences appear in this sample, approximately 42% of them only once. Jointly, the top ten make up 7.5% to 8.5% of the sample.

The rearrangement joined TRBV20-1 to TRBJ2-1, with the D gene too uncertain to name. The sample consisted of blood. The sequence derives from a girl aged 2-10 years with multiple sclerosis. CDR3 reads: CSARDSLASYNEQFF. The DNA sequence is TGCAGTGCTAGAGATTCTCTGGCCTCCTACAATGAGCAGTTCTTC.